The 11 T cell receptor beta chains below come from one sample, sequenced in a study of T-cell reconstitution after alpha-beta-depleted transplantation in children. Preparation of the TCRbeta library involved a method that used unique molecular identifiers. Via MiXCR, TCRdb re-called the PCR reads, giving one row per CDR3 protein. This table has 200,000 to 250,000 distinct CDR3 sequences, 12% appearing once. Specimen: PBMCs from the stem cell graft donor, collected from the stem cell graft. The source is a human donor who donated a stem cell graft to a child with acute lymphoblastic leukemia.

This clonotype has a count of ten or more. The V and J genes are TRBV20-1 and TRBJ2-7; TRBD2 aligns across 7 bases. The CDR3 spans 14 residues. The germline gives CDR1 DFQATT, CDR2 SNEGSKA (reference sequence). Trimming removed 1 base from V and 2 bases from J; junction bases left unmatched: 5. CDR3 sequence reads: CSARAGLFPYEQYF. CDR3 bases: TGCAGTGCTAGAGCGGGACTATTCCCCTACGAGCAGTACTTC.

This clonotype was observed many times. The chain combines TRBV5-1 with TRBJ1-3, with D uncertain. This CDR3 region has 16 residues. V gave up 0 bases and J gave up 0 bases, with 10 bases separating them. Per germline, CDR1 SGHRS and CDR2 YFSETQ. In DNA, the CDR3 is TGCGCCAGCAGCTTGGAGGCCTGGGGCTCTGGAAACACCATATATTTT. This encodes CASSLEAWGSGNTIYF.

The table lists this clonotype with many counts. This rearrangement joins TRBV20-1 to TRBJ2-7, with a weak D call TRBD2 (5 bases). The CDR3 loop spans 13 amino acids. Trimming stripped 0 bases from V and 5 bases from J, with 11 bases between. Looked up from germline, CDR1 is DFQATT and CDR2 is SNEGSKA (reference sequence). The CDR3 here is CSARDLRGNEQYF. DNA for the CDR3: TGCAGTGCTAGAGATCTCCGAGGGAACGAGCAGTACTTC.

This clonotype came up many times. The chain carries TRBV7-2 and TRBJ2-1; perhaps TRBD1 as D (6 bases). Trimming pared 4 bases from V and 1 base from J, leaving 14 bases between. The CDR3 has 16 amino acids. CDR1 and CDR2 from the germline V gene are SGHTA and FQGNSA. CDR3 in DNA: TGTGCCAGCAGCTCGTTCCGGGACAAATCCTACAATGAGCAGTTCTTC. Its translation is CASSSFRDKSYNEQFF.

This clonotype occurred many times. The chain uses TRBV28 and TRBJ2-4; D is unresolved. Trimming shortened V by 6 bases and J by 0 bases, and 15 bases separated the two germline ends. Looked up from germline, CDR1 is MDHEN and CDR2 is SYDVKM. The CDR3 is 16 residues long. This CDR3 is CASRGWIGSAKNIQYF. The CDR3 DNA follows: TGTGCCAGCAGGGGCTGGATAGGGTCAGCCAAAAACATTCAGTACTTC. Using reference TRBV28 and TRBJ2-4 for the parts outside the CDR3, the full variable domain is DVKVTQSSRYLVKRTGEKVFLECVQDMDHENMFWYRQDPGLGLRLIYFSYDVKMKEKGDIPEGYSVSREKKERFSLILESASTNQTSMYLCASRGWIGSAKNIQYFGAGTRLSVL.

This clonotype has a count of ten or more. The chain recombines TRBV9 with TRBJ2-2, with TRBD1 as a possible D gene (6 bases). Germline CDR1 is SGDLS and CDR2 is YYNGEE. Between the trimmed V and J ends, which lost 5 bases and 0 bases, there was a span of 8 bases. This CDR3 comprises 14 residues. The CDR3 spells CASRGAPNTGELFF. Here the CDR3 DNA reads TGTGCCAGCAGGGGGGCCCCGAACACCGGGGAGCTGTTTTTT.

This clonotype came up once. The chain is built from TRBV2 and TRBJ2-5; perhaps TRBD2 as D (6 bases). Germline-derived CDR1 and CDR2 are SNHLY and FYNNEI. The CDR3 is 14 residues long. V lost 6 bases and J lost 4, with 15 bases in between. In DNA form, the CDR3 reads TGTGCCAGCAGACCCGGGGGAAGAGGAGAGACCCAGTACTTC. It translates to CASRPGGRGETQYF.

There are many counts of this clonotype. The J gene is TRBJ1-1, the V gene TRBV9; TRBD1 might be the D (6 bases). In germline, CDR1 is SGDLS, CDR2 YYNGEE. Trimming removed 3 bases at V and 7 bases at J, with 13 bases between. The CDR3 sequence is 13 residues long. Here the CDR3 reads CASSGGGRFEAFF. In DNA, the CDR3 is TGTGCCAGCAGCGGCGGGGGGCGGTTTGAAGCTTTCTTT.

The gene calls are TRBV6-2 or TRBV6-3 and TRBJ2-1; D is perhaps TRBD1 or TRBD2 (5 bases each). The germline V and J ends were trimmed by 2 bases and 6 bases, with 14 bases remaining between them. Germline CDR1 reads MNHEY; CDR2 reads SVGEGT. The CDR3 has 15 amino acids. As DNA, the CDR3 is TGTGCCAGCAGTTACGGTCGGGGCCGACCCAATGAGCAGTTCTTC. It is translated as CASSYGRGRPNEQFF.

This clonotype was seen ten or more times. The chain joins TRBV20-1 to TRBJ2-7, with 8 bases identical to TRBD2. Germline V gene sequence: CDR1 DFQATT, CDR2 SNEGSKA (reference sequence). With V trimmed by 2 bases and J by 6 bases, 6 bases remained unmatched. The CDR3 extends over 13 amino acids. CDR3 nucleotide sequence: TGCAGTGCTAGAATAGCGGGGACCTCCGAGCAGTACTTC. It yields the protein CSARIAGTSEQYF.

In its sample, this clonotype was seen many times. The gene calls are TRBV5-5 and TRBJ2-2; 11 nucleotides line up with TRBD2. V lost 4 bases, J lost 6 bases, and 11 bases stayed unmatched. The CDR3 is 17 amino acids. The germline V gene encodes CDR1 SGHKS and CDR2 YYEKEE (reference sequence). The CDR3 reads CASSPRFSGGASGELFF. The DNA of the CDR3 is TGTGCCAGCAGCCCGAGGTTTAGCGGGGGGGCTTCCGGGGAGCTGTTTTTT.